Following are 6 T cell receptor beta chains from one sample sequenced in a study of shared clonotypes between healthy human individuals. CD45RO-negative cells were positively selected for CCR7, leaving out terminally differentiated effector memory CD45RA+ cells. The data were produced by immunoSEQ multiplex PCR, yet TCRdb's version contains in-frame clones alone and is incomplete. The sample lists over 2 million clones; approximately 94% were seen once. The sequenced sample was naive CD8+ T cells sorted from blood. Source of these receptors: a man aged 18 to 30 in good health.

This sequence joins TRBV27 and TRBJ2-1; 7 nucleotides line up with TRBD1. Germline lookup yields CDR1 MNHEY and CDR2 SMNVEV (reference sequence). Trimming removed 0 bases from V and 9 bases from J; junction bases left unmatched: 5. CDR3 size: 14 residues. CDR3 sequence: CASSLSRTGGEQFF. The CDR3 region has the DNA TGTGCCAGCAGTTTATCACGGACAGGAGGTGAGCAGTTCTTC.

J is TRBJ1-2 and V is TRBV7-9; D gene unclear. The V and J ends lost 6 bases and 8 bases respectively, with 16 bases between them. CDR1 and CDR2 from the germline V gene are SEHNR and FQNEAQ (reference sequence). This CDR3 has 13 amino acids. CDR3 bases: TGTGCCAGCAGATCGGGATACGAGGTGGGCTACACCTTC. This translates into CASRSGYEVGYTF.

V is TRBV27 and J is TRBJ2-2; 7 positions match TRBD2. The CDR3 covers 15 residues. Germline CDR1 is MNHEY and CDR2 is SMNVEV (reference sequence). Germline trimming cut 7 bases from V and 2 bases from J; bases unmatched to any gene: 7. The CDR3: CASTGGEGNTGELFF. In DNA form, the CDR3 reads TGTGCCAGCACCGGAGGGGAGGGTAACACCGGGGAGCTGTTTTTT.

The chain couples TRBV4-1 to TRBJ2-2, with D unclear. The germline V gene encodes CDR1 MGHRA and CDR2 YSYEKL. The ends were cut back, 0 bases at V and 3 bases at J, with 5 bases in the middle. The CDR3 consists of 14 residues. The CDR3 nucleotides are TGCGCCAGCAGCCAAGATGGGTACACCGGGGAGCTGTTTTTT. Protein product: CASSQDGYTGELFF.

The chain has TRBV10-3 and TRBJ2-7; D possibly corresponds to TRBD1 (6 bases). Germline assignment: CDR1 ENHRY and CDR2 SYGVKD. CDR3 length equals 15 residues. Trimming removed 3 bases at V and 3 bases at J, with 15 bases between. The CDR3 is CAISDRTENFYEQYF. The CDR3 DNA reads TGTGCCATCAGTGATAGGACAGAGAATTTCTACGAGCAGTACTTC.

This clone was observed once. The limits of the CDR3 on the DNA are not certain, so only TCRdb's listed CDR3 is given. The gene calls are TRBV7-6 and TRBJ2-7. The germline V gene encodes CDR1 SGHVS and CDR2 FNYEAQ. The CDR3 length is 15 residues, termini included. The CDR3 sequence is CASSQLLSGPDEQYF.